The present entry profiles one T cell receptor (beta chain) with its context. Measured with immunoSEQ multiplex PCR; TCRdb has only the in-frame clones, and not every one. This repertoire shows about 210,000 clones, 80% to 90% found once; its top ten account for 7.2%. The data belong to a study of blood T cell repertoires in COVID-19. About the research overall: Recovered status applied to Cohort 3 donors who had two consecutive negative PCRs. It also applied to those with clearance or with symptom resolution.

The CDR3 runs to 19 residues. The V end lost 1 base, the J end lost 4 bases, and 25 bases lay between the germline ends. The germline gives CDR1 LNHNV, CDR2 YYDKDF (reference sequence). Sequencing was carried out using PBMCs or T cells enriched from blood (not recorded which). The gene calls are TRBV15 and TRBJ2-5, with D perhaps TRBD1 (7 bases). The source of this sequence is a man aged 25 to 40 in a cohort exposed to, infected with or recovered from COVID-19 (not recorded which). CDR3 loop: CATSRATIYDREESETQYF. The CDR3 bases are TGTGCCACCAGCAGAGCAACAATTTACGACAGGGAGGAATCAGAGACCCAGTACTTC.